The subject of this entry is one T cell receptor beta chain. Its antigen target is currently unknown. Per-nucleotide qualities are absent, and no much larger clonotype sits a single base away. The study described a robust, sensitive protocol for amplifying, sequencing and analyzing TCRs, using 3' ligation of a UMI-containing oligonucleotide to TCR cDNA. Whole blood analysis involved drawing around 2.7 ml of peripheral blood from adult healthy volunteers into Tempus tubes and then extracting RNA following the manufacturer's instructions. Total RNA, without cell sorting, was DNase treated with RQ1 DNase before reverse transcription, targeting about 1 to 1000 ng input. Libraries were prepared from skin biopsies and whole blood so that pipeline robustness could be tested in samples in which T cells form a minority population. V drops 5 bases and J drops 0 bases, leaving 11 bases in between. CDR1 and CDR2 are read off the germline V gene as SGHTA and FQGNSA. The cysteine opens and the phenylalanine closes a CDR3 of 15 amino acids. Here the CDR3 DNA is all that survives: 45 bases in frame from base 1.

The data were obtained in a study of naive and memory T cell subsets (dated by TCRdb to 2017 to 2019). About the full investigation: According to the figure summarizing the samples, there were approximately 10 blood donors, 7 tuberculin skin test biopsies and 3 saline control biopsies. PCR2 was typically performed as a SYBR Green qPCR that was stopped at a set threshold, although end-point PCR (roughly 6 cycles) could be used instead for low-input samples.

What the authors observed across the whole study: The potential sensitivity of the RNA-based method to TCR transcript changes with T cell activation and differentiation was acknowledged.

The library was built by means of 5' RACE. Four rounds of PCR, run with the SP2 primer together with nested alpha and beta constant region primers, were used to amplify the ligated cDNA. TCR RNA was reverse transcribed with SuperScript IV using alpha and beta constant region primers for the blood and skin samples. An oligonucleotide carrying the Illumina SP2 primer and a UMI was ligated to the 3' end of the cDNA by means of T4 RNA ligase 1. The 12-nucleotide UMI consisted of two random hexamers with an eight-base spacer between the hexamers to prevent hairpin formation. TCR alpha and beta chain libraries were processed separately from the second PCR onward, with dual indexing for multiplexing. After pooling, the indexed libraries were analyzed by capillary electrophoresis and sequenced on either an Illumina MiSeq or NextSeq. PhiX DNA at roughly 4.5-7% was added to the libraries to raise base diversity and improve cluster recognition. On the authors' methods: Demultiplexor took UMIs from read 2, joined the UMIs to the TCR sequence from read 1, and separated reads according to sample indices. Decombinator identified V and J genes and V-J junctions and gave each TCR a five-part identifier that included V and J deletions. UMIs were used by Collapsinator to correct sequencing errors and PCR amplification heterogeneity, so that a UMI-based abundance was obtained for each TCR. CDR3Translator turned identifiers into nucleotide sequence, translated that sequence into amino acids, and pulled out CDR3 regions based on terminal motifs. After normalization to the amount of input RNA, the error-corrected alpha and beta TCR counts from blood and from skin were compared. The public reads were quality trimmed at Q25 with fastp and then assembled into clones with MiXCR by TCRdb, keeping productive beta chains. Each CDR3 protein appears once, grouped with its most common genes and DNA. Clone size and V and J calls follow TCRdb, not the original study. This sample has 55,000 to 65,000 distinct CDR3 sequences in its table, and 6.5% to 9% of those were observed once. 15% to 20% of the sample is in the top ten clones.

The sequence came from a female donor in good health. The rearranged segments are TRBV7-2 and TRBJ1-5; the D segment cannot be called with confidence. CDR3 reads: CASSPTDYSNQPQHF. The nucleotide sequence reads TGTGCCAGCAGCCCGACGGATTATAGCAATCAGCCCCAGCATTTT.